The rows below give T cell receptor beta chains drawn from one sample of a study of high-grade serous ovarian cancer treatment subgroups. Libraries were prepared by immunoSEQ multiplex PCR; TCRdb keeps only in-frame clonotypes and omits some of them. The sample consists of several thousand clones, 65% to 80% of them appearing once. Sequencing was done on a sample of tumor tissue. The receptor set was obtained from a human donor with high-grade serous ovarian cancer. The CDR3 runs from the conserved cysteine through the conserved F or W. D genes are given only for firm matches. For some rows the clone size is stated as once, few or many, or as a class when expanded; others skip it.

size	D	J	V	CDR3	DNA
-	-	TRBJ1-1	TRBV29-1	CSAEWRDAEAFF	TGCAGCGCCGAATGGCGGGACGCTGAAGCTTTCTTT
once	-	TRBJ2-7	TRBV6-5	CASSYGVASYEQYF	TGTGCCAGCAGTTACGGGGTTGCCTCCTACGAGCAGTACTTC
few	TRBD2	TRBJ2-1	TRBV7-3	CASSLPRGVFDNEQFF	TGTGCCAGCAGCTTACCCCGGGGGGTCTTTGACAATGAGCAGTTCTTC
once	TRBD2	TRBJ2-2	TRBV9	CASSGGLAVTGELFF	TGTGCCAGCAGCGGAGGACTAGCGGTCACCGGGGAGCTGTTTTTT
-	TRBD2	TRBJ2-3	TRBV7-2	CASSFRGGSTDTQYF	TGTGCCAGCAGCTTCCGGGGGGGGAGCACAGATACGCAGTATTTT
-	-	TRBJ1-5	TRBV19	CASSIDTGYSNQPQHF	TGTGCCAGTAGTATAGACACAGGTTATAGCAATCAGCCCCAGCATTTT
-	-	TRBJ1-2	TRBV6-6	CASSWGIGYTF	TGTGCCAGCAGTTGGGGGATAGGCTACACCTTC
once	TRBD2	TRBJ2-3	TRBV6-6	CASSYWVGGATDTQYF	TGTGCCAGCAGTTACTGGGTCGGGGGGGCCACAGATACGCAGTATTTT
few	TRBD1	TRBJ2-5	TRBV13	CASSPEGGMKTQYF	TGTGCCAGCAGCCCCGAAGGGGGCATGAAGACCCAGTACTTC
-	-	TRBJ1-5	TRBV5-5	CASSLEVSSNQPQHF	TGTGCCAGCAGCTTGGAGGTCAGTAGCAATCAGCCCCAGCATTTT